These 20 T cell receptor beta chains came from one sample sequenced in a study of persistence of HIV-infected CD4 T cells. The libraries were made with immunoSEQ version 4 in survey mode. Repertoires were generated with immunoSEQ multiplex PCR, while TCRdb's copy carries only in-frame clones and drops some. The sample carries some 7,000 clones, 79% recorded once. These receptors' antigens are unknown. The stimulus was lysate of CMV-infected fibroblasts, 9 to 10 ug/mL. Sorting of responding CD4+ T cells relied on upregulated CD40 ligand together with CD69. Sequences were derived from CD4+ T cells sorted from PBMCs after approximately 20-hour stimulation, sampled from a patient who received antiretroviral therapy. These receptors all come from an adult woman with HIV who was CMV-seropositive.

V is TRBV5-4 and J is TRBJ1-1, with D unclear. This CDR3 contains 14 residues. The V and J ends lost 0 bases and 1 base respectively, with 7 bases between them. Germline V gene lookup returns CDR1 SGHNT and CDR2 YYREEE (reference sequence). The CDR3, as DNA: TGTGCCAGCAGCTTGGTCGGGTCGAACACTGAAGCTTTCTTT. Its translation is CASSLVGSNTEAFF.

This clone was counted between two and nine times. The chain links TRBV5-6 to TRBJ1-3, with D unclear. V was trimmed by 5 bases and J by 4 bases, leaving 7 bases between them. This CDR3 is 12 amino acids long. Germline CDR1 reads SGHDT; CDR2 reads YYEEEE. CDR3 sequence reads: CASSIGGNTIYF. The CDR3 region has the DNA TGTGCCAGCAGTATCGGAGGAAACACCATATATTTT.

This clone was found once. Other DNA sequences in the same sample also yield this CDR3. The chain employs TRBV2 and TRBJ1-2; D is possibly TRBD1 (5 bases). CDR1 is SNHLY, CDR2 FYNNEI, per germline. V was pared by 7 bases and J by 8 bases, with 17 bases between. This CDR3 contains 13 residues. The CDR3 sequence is CASNAGPEGGYTF. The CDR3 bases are TGTGCCAGCAATGCGGGACCCGAGGGCGGCTACACCTTC.

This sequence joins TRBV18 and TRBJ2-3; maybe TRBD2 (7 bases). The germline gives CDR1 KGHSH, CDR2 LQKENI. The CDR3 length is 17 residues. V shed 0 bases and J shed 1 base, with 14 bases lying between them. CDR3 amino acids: CASSPPTGGRRTDTQYF. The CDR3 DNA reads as TGTGCCAGCTCACCACCGACGGGGGGCCGCCGCACAGATACGCAGTATTTT.

CDR3 protein: CASSSQAGAETQYF. As DNA, the CDR3 is TGTGCCAGCAGCTCTCAAGCGGGTGCGGAGACCCAGTACTTC. The V and J genes are TRBV13 and TRBJ2-5, with D perhaps matching TRBD2 (6 bases). With 4 bases removed from V and 5 bases from J, the gap between germline ends came to 14 bases. This CDR3 comprises 14 residues. Germline lookup yields CDR1 PRHDT and CDR2 FYEKMQ (reference sequence).

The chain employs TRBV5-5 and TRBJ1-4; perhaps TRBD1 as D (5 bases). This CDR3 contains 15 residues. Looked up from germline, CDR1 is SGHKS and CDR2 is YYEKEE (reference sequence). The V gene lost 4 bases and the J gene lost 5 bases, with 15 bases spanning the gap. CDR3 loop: CASSPQGWTNEKLFF. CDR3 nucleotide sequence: TGTGCCAGCAGCCCGCAAGGGTGGACAAATGAAAAACTGTTTTTT.

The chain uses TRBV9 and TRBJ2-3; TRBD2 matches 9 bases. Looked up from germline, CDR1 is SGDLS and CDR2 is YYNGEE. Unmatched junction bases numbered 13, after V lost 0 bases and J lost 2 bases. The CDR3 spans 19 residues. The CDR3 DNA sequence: TGTGCCAGCAGCGTAGCCCCCAGTAGCGGGAGATCGACCACAGATACGCAGTATTTT. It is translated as CASSVAPSSGRSTTDTQYF.

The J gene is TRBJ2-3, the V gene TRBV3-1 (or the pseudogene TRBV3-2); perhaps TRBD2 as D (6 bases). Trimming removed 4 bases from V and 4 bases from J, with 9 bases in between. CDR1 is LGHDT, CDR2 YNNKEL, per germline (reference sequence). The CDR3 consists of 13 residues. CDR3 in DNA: TGTGCCAGCAGCCTCTGGGGGGCAGATACGCAGTATTTT. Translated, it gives CASSLWGADTQYF.

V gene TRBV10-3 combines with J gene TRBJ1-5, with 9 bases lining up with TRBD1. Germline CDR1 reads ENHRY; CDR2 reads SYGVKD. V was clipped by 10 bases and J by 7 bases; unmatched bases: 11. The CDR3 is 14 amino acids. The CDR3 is CASSGQGMGQPQHF. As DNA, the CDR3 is TGTGCCAGCTCGGGACAGGGTATGGGACAGCCCCAGCATTTT.

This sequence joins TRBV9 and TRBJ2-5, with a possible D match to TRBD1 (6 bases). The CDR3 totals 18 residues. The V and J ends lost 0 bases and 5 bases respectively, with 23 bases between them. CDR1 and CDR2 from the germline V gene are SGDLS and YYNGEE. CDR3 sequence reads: CASSVAPVGGMGTETQYF. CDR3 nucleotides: TGTGCCAGCAGCGTAGCCCCGGTAGGGGGTATGGGCACGGAGACCCAGTACTTC.

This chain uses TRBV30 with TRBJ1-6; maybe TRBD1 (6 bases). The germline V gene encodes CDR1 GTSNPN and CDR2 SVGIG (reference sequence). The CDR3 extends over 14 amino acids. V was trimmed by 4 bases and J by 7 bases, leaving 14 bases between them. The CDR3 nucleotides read TGTGCCTGGAAACTGGCAGGGGTAAATTCACCCCTCCACTTT. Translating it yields CAWKLAGVNSPLHF.

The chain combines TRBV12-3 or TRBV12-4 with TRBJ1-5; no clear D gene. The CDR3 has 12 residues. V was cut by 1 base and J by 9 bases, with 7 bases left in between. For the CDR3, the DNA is TGTGCCAGCAGTTTAGGCCGGGGGCCCCAGCATTTT. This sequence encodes CASSLGRGPQHF.

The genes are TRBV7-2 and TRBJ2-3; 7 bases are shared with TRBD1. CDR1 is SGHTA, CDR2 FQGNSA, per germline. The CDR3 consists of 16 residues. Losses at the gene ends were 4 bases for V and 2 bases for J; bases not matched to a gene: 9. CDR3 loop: CASSSRGTAPTDTQYF. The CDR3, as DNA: TGTGCCAGCAGCTCCAGGGGGACAGCGCCCACAGATACGCAGTATTTT.

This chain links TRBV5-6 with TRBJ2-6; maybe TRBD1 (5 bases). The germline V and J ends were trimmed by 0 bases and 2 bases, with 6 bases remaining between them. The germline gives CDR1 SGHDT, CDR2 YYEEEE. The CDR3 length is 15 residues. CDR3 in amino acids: CASSLEGTGANVLTF. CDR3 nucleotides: TGTGCCAGCAGCTTGGAGGGGACTGGGGCCAACGTCCTGACTTTC.

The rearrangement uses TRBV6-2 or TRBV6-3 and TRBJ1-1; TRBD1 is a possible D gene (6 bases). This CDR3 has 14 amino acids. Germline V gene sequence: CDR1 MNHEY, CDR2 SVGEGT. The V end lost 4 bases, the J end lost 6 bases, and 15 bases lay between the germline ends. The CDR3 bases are TGTGCCAGCAGTTCGATACAGGGTGGCGCTGAAGCTTTCTTT. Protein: CASSSIQGGAEAFF.

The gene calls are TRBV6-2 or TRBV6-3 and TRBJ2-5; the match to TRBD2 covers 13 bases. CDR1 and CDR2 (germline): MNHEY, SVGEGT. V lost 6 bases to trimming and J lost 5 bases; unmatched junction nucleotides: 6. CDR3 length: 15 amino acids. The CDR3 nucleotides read TGTGCCAGCAGCAAACTAGCGGGGGGGAGGGAGACCCAGTACTTC. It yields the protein CASSKLAGGRETQYF.

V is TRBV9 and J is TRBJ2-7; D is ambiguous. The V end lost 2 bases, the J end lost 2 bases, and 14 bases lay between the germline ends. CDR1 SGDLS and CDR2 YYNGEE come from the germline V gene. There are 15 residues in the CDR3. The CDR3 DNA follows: TGTGCCAGCAGCGTCCAGTCGACGGAGACCTACGAGCAGTACTTC. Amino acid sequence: CASSVQSTETYEQYF.

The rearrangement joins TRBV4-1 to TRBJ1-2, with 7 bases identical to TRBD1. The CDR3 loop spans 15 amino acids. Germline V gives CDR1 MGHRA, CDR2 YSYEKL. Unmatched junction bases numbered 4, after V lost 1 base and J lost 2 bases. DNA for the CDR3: TGCGCCAGCAGCCAAGTTCAGGGGGGGAACTATGGCTACACCTTC. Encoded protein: CASSQVQGGNYGYTF.

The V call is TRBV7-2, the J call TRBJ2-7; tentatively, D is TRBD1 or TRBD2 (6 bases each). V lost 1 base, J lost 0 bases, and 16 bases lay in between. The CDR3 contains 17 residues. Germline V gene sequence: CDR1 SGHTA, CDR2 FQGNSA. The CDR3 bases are TGTGCCAGCAGCTTAGGAATTAGGGGGGCCCTCTCCTACGAGCAGTACTTC. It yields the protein CASSLGIRGALSYEQYF.

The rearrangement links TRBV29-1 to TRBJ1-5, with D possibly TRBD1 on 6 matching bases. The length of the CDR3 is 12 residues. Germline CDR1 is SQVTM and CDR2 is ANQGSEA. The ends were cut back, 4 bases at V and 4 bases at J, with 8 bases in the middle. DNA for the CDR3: TGCAGCGTTGGACAGGAAAATCAGCCCCAGCATTTT. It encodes CSVGQENQPQHF.